This entry is about one T cell receptor (beta chain). PCR was performed a second time for roughly 7 to 11 cycles using a sample-barcoded 5' primer and a J-beta primer mix. Every molecule of cDNA carried a tag from a template-switch adaptor with 12 random nucleotides. TCRdb fed the 5' RACE reads into MiXCR, producing one record per CDR3 protein. In the table there are some 750,000 distinct CDR3 sequences, about 20% of which are singletons. Each individual donor underwent a draw of ten milliliters of peripheral blood. Every sample had a minimum of 6.5 million PBMCs isolated. The data derive from a study of blood T cells in healthy people across ages. CDR1 DFQATT and CDR2 SNEGSKA come from the germline V gene (reference sequence). Trimming pared 3 bases from V and 6 bases from J, leaving 6 bases between. This CDR3 contains 11 residues.

The TCR originated in a man aged 65 to 79 in good health. Material for sequencing was blood. The chain joins TRBV20-1 to TRBJ1-3, with D perhaps TRBD1 (5 bases). CDR3 DNA sequence: TGCAGTGCTAGGGACAAAAACACCATATATTTT. Protein sequence: CSARDKNTIYF.